This entry concerns a single T cell receptor beta chain. Its antigen specificity is not known. Per-base quality was not reported, and no clone a single base away is much larger than it. These data are taken from a study of CD8 T cells in Susac syndrome (dated by TCRdb to about 2019). For context, the study as a whole: Whether CD8+ T cell activation and differentiation in Susac syndrome was antigen driven was tested using repertoire sequencing. The clonality of the CD8+ T cell repertoire was compared across over 10 healthy donors, some 14 Susac syndrome patients and around 15 multiple sclerosis patients.

The CDR3 has 13 amino acids, counting the end cysteine and phenylalanine. The sequence is cut down to CDR3 DNA, 39 bases in frame from base 1. CDR1 and CDR2, looked up from the germline V gene, are MDHEN and SYDVKM. The junction carries 9 bases between V and J, which are trimmed by 6 bases and 1 base respectively. The study at large found these results: The number of individuals in the TCR sequencing and HLA analysis was recognized as being relatively small.

RNA was extracted with the RNeasy kit and about 0.45 to 1 ug was reverse transcribed using random hexamers. The immunoSEQ multiplex PCR assay, which covers 54 Vbeta and 13 Jbeta segments, was used to amplify TCR beta CDR3 regions. To correct PCR amplification bias, a synthetic template baseline was used for both primer optimization and computational correction. From the authors' description of their analysis: Reads were annotated to V, D and J genes according to IMGT and were analyzed with immunoSEQ Analyzer, with only productive sequences retained. To calculate clonality, Shannon entropy was normalized by log2 of the number of productive unique sequences and then subtracted from one. For each patient and control, public and private clones were evaluated within the 100 most prevalent clones. Clones were defined as Susac-specific if absent from the healthy and MS cohorts, from 1052 published viral clones and from other ImmuneACCESS disease sequences. TCRdb itself trimmed the public reads at Q25 with fastp, ran MiXCR and retained productive beta chains. Each entry is one CDR3 protein sequence, shown with its most common DNA and genes. These V and J calls rely on TCRdb rather than the paper's analysis. The sample contains around 270,000 distinct CDR3 sequences, approximately 85% of them found a single time. Approximately 0.2% of the sample belongs to the ten largest clones.

Peripheral blood CD8+ and CD4+ T cells from healthy donors, Susac syndrome patients and multiple sclerosis patients were profiled using high-throughput TCR beta sequencing. The multiple sclerosis controls were treatment-naive patients whose relapsing-remitting disease, either stable or active, fulfilled the revised McDonald criteria. CD8+ TEMRA cells were enriched by FACS, while bulk CD8+ and CD4+ T cells were purified by magnetic negative isolation. Blood was collected in EDTA tubes and processed within 24 hours, with PBMCs isolated through density gradient centrifugation. PBMCs intended for TCR sequencing were frozen in liquid nitrogen and were later thawed in a 37 degrees C water bath. The sorted or isolated CD4+, CD8+ and CD8+ TEMRA cells reached a purity of at least 90%.

The sequence is built from TRBV28 and TRBJ1-2, with no confidently assigned D gene. This clonotype originated in a human donor with multiple sclerosis. What was sequenced was CD8+ T cells from PBMCs. The CDR3 protein: CASSPTDNYGYTF. The DNA reads as follows: TGTGCCAGCAGCCCTACTGATAACTATGGCTACACCTTC.